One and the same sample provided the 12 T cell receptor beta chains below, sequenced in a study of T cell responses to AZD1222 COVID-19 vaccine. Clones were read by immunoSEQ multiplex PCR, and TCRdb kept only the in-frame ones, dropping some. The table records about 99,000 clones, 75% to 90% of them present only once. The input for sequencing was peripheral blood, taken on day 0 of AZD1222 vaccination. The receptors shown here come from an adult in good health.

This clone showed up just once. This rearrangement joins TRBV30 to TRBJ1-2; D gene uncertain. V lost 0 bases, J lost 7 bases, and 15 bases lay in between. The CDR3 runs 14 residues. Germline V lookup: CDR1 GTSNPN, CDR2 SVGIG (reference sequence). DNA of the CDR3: TGTGCCTGGAGTGTACGCCAGGTTGTGGCTGGCTACACCTTC. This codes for CAWSVRQVVAGYTF.

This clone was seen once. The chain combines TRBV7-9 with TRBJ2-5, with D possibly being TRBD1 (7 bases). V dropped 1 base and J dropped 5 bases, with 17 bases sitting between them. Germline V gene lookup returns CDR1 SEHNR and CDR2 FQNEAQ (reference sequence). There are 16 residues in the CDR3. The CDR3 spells CASSLVQGGLAETQYF. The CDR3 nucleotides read TGTGCCAGCAGCTTAGTCCAGGGGGGCCTAGCCGAGACCCAGTACTTC. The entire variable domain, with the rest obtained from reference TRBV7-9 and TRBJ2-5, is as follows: DTGVSQNPRHKITKRGQNVTFRCDPISEHNRLYWYRQTLGQGPEFLTYFQNEAQLEKSRLLSDRFSAERPKGSFSTLEIQRTEQGDSAMYLCASSLVQGGLAETQYFGPGTRLLVL.

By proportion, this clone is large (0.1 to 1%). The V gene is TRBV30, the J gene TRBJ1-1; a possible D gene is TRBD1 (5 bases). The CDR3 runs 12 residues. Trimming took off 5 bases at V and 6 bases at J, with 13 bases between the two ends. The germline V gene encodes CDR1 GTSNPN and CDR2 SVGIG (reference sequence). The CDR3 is CAWGAGFAEAFF. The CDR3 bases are TGTGCCTGGGGCGCAGGGTTCGCTGAAGCTTTCTTT.

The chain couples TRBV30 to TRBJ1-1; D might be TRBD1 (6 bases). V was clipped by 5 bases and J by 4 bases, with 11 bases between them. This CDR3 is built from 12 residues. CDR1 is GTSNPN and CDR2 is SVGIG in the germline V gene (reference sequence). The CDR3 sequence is CAWGGRGTEAFF. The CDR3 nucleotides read TGTGCCTGGGGGGGGCGGGGCACTGAAGCTTTCTTT.

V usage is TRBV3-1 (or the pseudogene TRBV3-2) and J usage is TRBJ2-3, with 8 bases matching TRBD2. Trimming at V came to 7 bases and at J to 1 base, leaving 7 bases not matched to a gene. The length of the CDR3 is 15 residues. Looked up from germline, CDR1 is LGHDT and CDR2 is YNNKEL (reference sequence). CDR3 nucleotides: TGTGCCAGCACCCCCAGGCGGGGGGGCACAGATACGCAGTATTTT. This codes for CASTPRRGGTDTQYF.

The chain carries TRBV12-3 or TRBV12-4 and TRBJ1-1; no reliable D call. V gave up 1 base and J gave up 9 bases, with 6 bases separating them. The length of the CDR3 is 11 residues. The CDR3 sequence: CASSLVRKAFF. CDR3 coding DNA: TGTGCCAGCAGTTTAGTCAGAAAAGCTTTCTTT.

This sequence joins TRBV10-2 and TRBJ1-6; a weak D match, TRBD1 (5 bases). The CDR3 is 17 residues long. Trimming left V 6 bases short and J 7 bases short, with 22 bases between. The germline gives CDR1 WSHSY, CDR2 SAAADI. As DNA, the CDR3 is TGCGCCAGCAGCATTAAACCGGGACTTGGAGAGAATTCACCCCTCCACTTT. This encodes CASSIKPGLGENSPLHF.

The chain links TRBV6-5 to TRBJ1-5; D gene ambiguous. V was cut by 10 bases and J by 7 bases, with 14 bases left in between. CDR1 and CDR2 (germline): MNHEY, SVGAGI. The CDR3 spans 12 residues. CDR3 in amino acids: CATRSLEQPQHF. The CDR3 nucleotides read TGTGCCACCAGATCACTCGAACAGCCCCAGCATTTT.

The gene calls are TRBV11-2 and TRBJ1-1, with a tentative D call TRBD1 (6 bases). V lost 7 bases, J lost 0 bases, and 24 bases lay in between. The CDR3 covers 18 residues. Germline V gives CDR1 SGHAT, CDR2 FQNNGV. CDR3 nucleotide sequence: TGTGCCAGCACCAGAAGGCCCTACAGGGTTGGAATGAACACTGAAGCTTTCTTT. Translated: CASTRRPYRVGMNTEAFF.

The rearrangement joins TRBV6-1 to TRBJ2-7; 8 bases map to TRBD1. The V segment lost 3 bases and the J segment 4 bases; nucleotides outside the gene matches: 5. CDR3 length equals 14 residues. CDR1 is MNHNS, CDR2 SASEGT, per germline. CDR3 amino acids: CASSDGQGGYEQYF. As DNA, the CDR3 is TGTGCCAGCAGTGACGGACAGGGTGGGTACGAGCAGTACTTC.

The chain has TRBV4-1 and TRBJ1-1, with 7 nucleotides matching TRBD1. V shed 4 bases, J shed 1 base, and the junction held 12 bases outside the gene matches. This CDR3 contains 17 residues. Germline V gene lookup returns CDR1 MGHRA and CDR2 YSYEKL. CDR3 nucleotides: TGCGCCAGCAGCCTAATGACACAGGGGACGAGGAACACTGAAGCTTTCTTT. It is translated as CASSLMTQGTRNTEAFF.

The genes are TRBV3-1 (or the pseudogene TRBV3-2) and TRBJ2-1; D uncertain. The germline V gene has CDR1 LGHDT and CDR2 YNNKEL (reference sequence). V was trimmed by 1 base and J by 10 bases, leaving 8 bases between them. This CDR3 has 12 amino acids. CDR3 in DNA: TGTGCCAGCAGCCAAGGAGAGAACGAGCAGTTCTTC. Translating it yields CASSQGENEQFF.